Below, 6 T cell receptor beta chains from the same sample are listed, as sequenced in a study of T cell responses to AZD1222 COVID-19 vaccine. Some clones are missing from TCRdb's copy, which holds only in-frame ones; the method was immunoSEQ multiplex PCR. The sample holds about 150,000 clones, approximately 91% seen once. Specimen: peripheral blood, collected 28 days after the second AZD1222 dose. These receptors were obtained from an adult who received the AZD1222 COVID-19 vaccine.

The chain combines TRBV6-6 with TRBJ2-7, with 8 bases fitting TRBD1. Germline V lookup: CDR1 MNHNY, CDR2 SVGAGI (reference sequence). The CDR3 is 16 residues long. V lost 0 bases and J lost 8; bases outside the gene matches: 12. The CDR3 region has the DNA TGTGCCAGCAGTTACTCACTGACAGGGGAAGCTTTTAAGCAGTACTTC. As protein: CASSYSLTGEAFKQYF.

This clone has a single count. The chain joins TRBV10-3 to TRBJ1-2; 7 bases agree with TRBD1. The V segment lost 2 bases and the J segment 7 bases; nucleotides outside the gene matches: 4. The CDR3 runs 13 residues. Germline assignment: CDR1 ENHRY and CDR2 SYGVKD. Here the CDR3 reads CAISEHTGAGYTF. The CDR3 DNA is TGTGCCATCAGTGAGCATACAGGGGCTGGCTACACCTTC.

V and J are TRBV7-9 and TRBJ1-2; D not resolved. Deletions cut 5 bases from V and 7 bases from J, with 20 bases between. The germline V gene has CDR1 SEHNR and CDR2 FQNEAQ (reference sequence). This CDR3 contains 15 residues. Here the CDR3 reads CASSPAAEGIVGYTF. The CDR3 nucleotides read TGTGCCAGCAGCCCAGCTGCGGAAGGGATTGTTGGCTACACCTTC.

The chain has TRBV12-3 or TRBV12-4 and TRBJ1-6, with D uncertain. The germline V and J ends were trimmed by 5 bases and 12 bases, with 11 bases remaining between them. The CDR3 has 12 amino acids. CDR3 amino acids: CASSPPGGPLHF. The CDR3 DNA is TGTGCCAGCAGTCCCCCCGGTGGACCCCTCCACTTT.

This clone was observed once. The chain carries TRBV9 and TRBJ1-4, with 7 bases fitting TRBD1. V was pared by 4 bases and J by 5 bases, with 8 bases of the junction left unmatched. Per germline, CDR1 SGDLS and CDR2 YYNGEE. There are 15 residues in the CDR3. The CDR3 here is CASSLEGTVNEKLFF. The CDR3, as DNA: TGTGCCAGCAGCCTGGAAGGGACAGTGAATGAAAAACTGTTTTTT. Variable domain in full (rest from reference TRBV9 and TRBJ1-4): DSGVTQTPKHLITATGQRVTLRCSPRSGDLSVYWYQQSLDQGLQFLIQYYNGEERAKGNILERFSAQQFPDLHSELNLSSLELGDSALYFCASSLEGTVNEKLFFGSGTQLSVL.

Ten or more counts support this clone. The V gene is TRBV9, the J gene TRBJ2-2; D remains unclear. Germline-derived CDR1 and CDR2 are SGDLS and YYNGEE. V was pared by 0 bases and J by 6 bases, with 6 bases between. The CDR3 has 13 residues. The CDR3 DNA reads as TGTGCCAGCAGCGTAGCGATCTCCGGGGAGCTGTTTTTT. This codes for CASSVAISGELFF.